This T cell receptor (beta chain) is drawn from a study of blood T cell repertoires in COVID-19 (dated by TCRdb to 2018 to 2020). At the level of the whole study: Samples from collaborators originated in the United States, Italy and Spain and spanned both the acute and convalescent phases of COVID-19. The prospective study material was composed of cDNA or gDNA derived from T cells, B-cell-depleted T cells, or PBMCs. Where HLA class I and class II types were available, the types were taken from metadata supplied by the sample provider, not from assay-based typing. The dataset comprised deeply sampled blood TCRbeta repertoires from subjects exposed to, actively infected with, or recovered from COVID-19. A freely available public database, intended as a resource for researchers studying the immune response to SARS-CoV-2, is where the repertoires were released. The sample metadata nearly always contained a de-identified subject ID, COVID-19 status, age in years and sex. Samples were obtained from the ongoing ImmuneRACE study (first 160 participants) and from about 1,300 subjects provided by 6 global collaborators. The full study reports these points: Clinical and demographic metadata were provided uncurated, with the amount varying by source and participant.

The CDR3 measures 14 amino acids from cysteine to phenylalanine. Only the CDR3 DNA stays, 42 bases, in frame from base 1. The germline V gene supplies CDR1 KGHSH and CDR2 LQKENI. Relative to germline, V is missing 5 bases and J is missing 7 bases, with 7 bases of the junction outside any gene match. Collaborating institutions collected whole blood in K2EDTA tubes following their own protocols. Collaborator samples were shipped for TCRbeta analysis as frozen whole blood, isolated PBMCs, or DNA extracted from either sample type. TCRbeta CDR3 regions were amplified from genomic DNA using the immunoSEQ Assay, a bias-controlled multiplex PCR. For the original study's pipeline: The number of nucleated cells in each sample was estimated from the amplification of reference gene primers within the assay. To quantify the absolute abundance of each unique TCRbeta CDR3 rearrangement, sequence reads were collapsed and filtered. Productive Simpson clonality was computed per sample as the square root of Simpson's diversity index over productive rearrangements. In TCRdb, the immuneACCESS table is reduced to in-frame sequences with V and J assigned. These tables do not hold every clone; where another copy was compared, an unresolved V gene accounts for under half, and the others remain unexplained. V and J calls and clone size follow that table, whereas D and trimming were derived from the DNA. The sample table records roughly 190,000 clones; approximately 86% of these occur just once. The ten largest clones add up to approximately 1% of the sample.

As to this clone: Its antigen target is currently unknown. No clone much larger than this one lies a single base away; base qualities are absent.

Sequenced material: peripheral blood. The receptor was isolated from a man aged 25 to 45 with acute or convalescent COVID-19. This receptor chain uses TRBV18 and TRBJ1-5, and 8 junction bases match TRBD1. The CDR3: CASSLDRGGQPQHF. The DNA reads as follows: TGTGCCAGCTCATTAGACAGGGGAGGCCAGCCCCAGCATTTT.